The rows below give T cell receptor beta chains drawn from one sample of a study of shared clonotypes between healthy human individuals. Assay used: immunoSEQ multiplex PCR; TCRdb lists only in-frame clones, some missing. Of about 1,900,000 clones in the sample, around 96% were seen once. Input material: naive CD8+ T cells sorted from blood. The source is a man aged 18-30 years in good health. Both conserved end residues are part of each CDR3. The D gene is left open where the match is weak. Size values are once, few and many counts, or a class for expanded clones, and some rows have none.

. TRBJ2-1 TRBV9 . 14 CASSPSGGWLEQFF TGTGCCAGCAGCCCCTCCGGGGGATGGCTTGAGCAGTTCTTC
TRBD1 TRBJ2-7 TRBV29-1 . 12 CSAEGTGYEQYF TGCAGCGCGGAAGGGACAGGGTACGAGCAGTACTTC
. TRBJ2-7 TRBV7-2 . 15 CASSLNGGPTYEQYF TGTGCCAGCAGCTTAAACGGGGGCCCCACCTACGAGCAGTACTTC
TRBD1 TRBJ2-7 TRBV27 . 13 CASSASGGYEQYF TGTGCCAGCAGTGCGTCAGGGGGCTACGAGCAGTACTTC
. TRBJ2-7 TRBV5-4 . 13 CASSFSPSYEQYF TGTGCCAGCAGCTTTTCCCCCTCCTACGAGCAGTACTTC
. TRBJ1-2 TRBV28 . 16 CASSFFTPDHNYGYTF TGTGCCAGCAGTTTCTTTACCCCCGATCATAACTATGGCTACACCTTC
TRBD1 TRBJ2-7 TRBV11-3 . 15 CASSREAQGINEQYF TGTGCCAGCAGTCGAGAGGCACAGGGGATCAACGAGCAGTACTTC
TRBD2 TRBJ2-3 TRBV27 . 15 CASSLGGGAVDTQYF TGTGCCAGCAGTTTAGGCGGGGGGGCTGTAGATACGCAGTATTTT
. TRBJ1-1 TRBV7-8 . 17 CASSLGGTGSLNTEAFF TGTGCCAGCAGCTTAGGGGGTACAGGGTCCCTTAACACTGAAGCTTTCTTT
TRBD1 TRBJ2-7 TRBV5-6 . 16 CASSLAQETGTYEQYF TGTGCCAGCAGCTTGGCCCAGGAGACAGGGACCTACGAGCAGTACTTC
TRBD1 TRBJ2-7 TRBV29-1 . 14 CSVEDGTGGGEQYF TGCAGCGTTGAAGACGGGACAGGGGGCGGTGAGCAGTACTTC
TRBD2 TRBJ2-7 TRBV2 . 15 CASRGLAGSSYEQYF TGTGCCAGCAGAGGACTAGCGGGAAGCTCCTACGAGCAGTACTTC
TRBD1 TRBJ1-2 TRBV6-5 . 13 CASRQGAYYGYTF TGTGCCAGCAGGCAGGGGGCATACTATGGCTACACCTTC
. TRBJ1-3 TRBV28 . 16 CASSLGREGIGNTIYF TGTGCCAGCAGTTTAGGGAGGGAGGGGATTGGAAACACCATATATTTT
. TRBJ1-1 TRBV5-6 . 12 CASSLGVTEAFF TGTGCCAGCAGCTTGGGAGTTACTGAAGCTTTCTTT
. TRBJ1-1 TRBV9 . 15 CASTEDGKLNTEAFF TGTGCCAGCACCGAGGACGGAAAGTTGAACACTGAAGCTTTCTTT
. TRBJ2-7 TRBV5-6 once 14 CASSLDRVSYEQYF TGTGCCAGCAGCTTGGACAGGGTCTCCTACGAGCAGTACTTC
TRBD2 TRBJ2-7 TRBV10-2 . 14 CASSEYSGKNEQYF TGCGCCAGCAGTGAGTATAGCGGGAAAAACGAGCAGTACTTC
. TRBJ1-1 TRBV9 . 15 CASSVGGLGDTEAFF TGTGCCAGCAGCGTAGGGGGATTAGGGGACACTGAAGCTTTCTTT
TRBD1 TRBJ2-7 TRBV27 . 16 CASSLITGTGPYEQYF TGTGCCAGCAGTTTAATAACCGGGACAGGACCCTACGAGCAGTACTTC
TRBD1 TRBJ1-1 TRBV5-4 . 13 CASSFDRVYEAFF TGTGCCAGCAGCTTTGACAGGGTCTACGAAGCTTTCTTT
TRBD1 TRBJ1-1 TRBV11-2 once 12 CASLGQGSEAFF TGTGCCAGCCTAGGACAGGGATCTGAAGCTTTCTTT
TRBD1 TRBJ1-2 TRBV27 . 16 CASSFSGQVPNYGYTF TGTGCCAGCAGTTTTTCCGGACAGGTACCTAACTATGGCTACACCTTC
. TRBJ1-6 TRBV19 few 14 CASSSRDSGSPLHF TGTGCCAGTAGTAGCCGGGACTCGGGTTCACCCCTCCACTTT
. TRBJ2-2 TRBV19 once 13 CASSILKGGELFF TGTGCCAGTAGTATTCTTAAGGGGGGGGAGCTGTTTTTT
. TRBJ1-4 TRBV7-9 . 12 CASSSGTEKLFF TGTGCCAGCAGCTCAGGGACTGAAAAACTGTTTTTT
. TRBJ2-7 TRBV28 . 15 CASNPESDGSYEQYF TGTGCCAGCAATCCCGAATCGGACGGAAGTTACGAGCAGTACTTC
. TRBJ1-1 TRBV10-2 . 12 CASSPMGPEAFF TGCGCCAGCAGTCCCATGGGACCGGAAGCTTTCTTT
. TRBJ2-3 TRBV6-5 . 14 CASSAQVETDTQYF TGTGCCAGCAGTGCCCAGGTGGAAACAGATACGCAGTATTTT
TRBD1 TRBJ1-6 TRBV2 . 16 CASSAEGQGAESPLHF TGTGCCAGCAGTGCAGAGGGACAGGGGGCGGAATCACCCCTCCACTTT
TRBD2 TRBJ2-2 TRBV15 . 14 CATSGDYPTGELFF TGTGCCACCAGCGGGGACTATCCAACCGGGGAGCTGTTTTTT
. TRBJ2-1 TRBV10-2 . 15 CASSEGGNSYNEQFF TGCGCCAGCAGTGAAGGTGGGAACTCCTACAATGAGCAGTTCTTC
. TRBJ2-3 TRBV6-6 . 12 CASSFSTDTQYF TGTGCCAGCAGTTTTAGCACAGATACGCAGTATTTT
TRBD2 TRBJ2-1 TRBV9 . 15 CASSVEPSGHNEQFF TGTGCCAGCAGCGTAGAACCTAGCGGGCACAATGAGCAGTTCTTC
. TRBJ2-6 TRBV19 . 14 CASLKKSGANVLTF TGTGCCAGCCTGAAGAAATCCGGGGCCAACGTCCTGACTTTC
TRBD1 TRBJ1-3 TRBV4-1 . 16 CASSQVTGGGGNTIYF TGCGCCAGCAGCCAAGTCACAGGGGGCGGTGGAAACACCATATATTTT
. TRBJ1-2 TRBV10-3 once 14 CAISAGGTVYGYTF TGTGCCATCAGTGCTGGGGGGACGGTCTATGGCTACACCTTC
TRBD1 TRBJ1-1 TRBV27 once 14 CASRIIQGTAEAFF TGTGCCAGCAGAATAATACAGGGGACCGCTGAAGCTTTCTTT
TRBD2 TRBJ2-3 TRBV2 . 15 CASRGTSGNTDTQYF TGTGCCAGCAGGGGAACTAGCGGGAACACAGATACGCAGTATTTT